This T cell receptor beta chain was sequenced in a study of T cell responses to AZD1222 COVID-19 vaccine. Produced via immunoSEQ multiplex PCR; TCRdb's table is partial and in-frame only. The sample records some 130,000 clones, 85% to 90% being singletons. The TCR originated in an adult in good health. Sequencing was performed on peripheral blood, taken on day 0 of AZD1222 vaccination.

CDR3 nucleotide sequence: TGTGCCAGCAGCTTAGCCCGCGGGGGGGCGAAGGCCGGGGAGCTGTTTTTT. Amino acid sequence: CASSLARGGAKAGELFF. This chain links TRBV11-1 with TRBJ2-2, with 9 bases identical to TRBD2. The germline CDR1 and CDR2 sequences are SGHAT and FQDESV (reference sequence). The junction had 8 bases not matched to a gene; V was cut back by 0 bases and J by 6 bases. The CDR3 has 17 amino acids. Variable domain in full (rest from reference TRBV11-1 and TRBJ2-2): EAEVAQSPRYKITEKSQAVAFWCDPISGHATLYWYRQILGQGPELLVQFQDESVVDDSQLPKDRFSAERLKGVDSTLKIQPAELGDSAMYLCASSLARGGAKAGELFFGEGSRLTVL.